The 11 T cell receptor beta chains reported below all come from one sample, sequenced in a study of cytomegalovirus exposure and HLA in healthy donors. Use of 60 Vbeta and 13 Jbeta primers characterized the PCR. Some clones are missing from TCRdb's copy, which holds only in-frame ones; the method was immunoSEQ multiplex PCR. This sample has 130,000 or so clones, with roughly 76% found just once. Sequenced material: PBMCs. The receptors derive from a female donor in good health and CMV-seronegative.

The sample holds a few counts of this clone. The CDR3 DNA reads as TGTGCCAGCACCCAGAGGGGACAGGGCACTGAAGCTTTCTTT. Translated, it gives CASTQRGQGTEAFF. V and J are TRBV6-5 and TRBJ1-1; 9 bases are a match to TRBD1. Germline loops: CDR1 MNHEY, CDR2 SVGAGI. Trimming removed 7 bases from V and 4 bases from J; junction bases left unmatched: 7. CDR3 length: 14 residues.

The chain joins TRBV6-1 to TRBJ2-3; 8 bases fit TRBD1. This CDR3 has 12 residues. The germline CDR1 and CDR2 sequences are MNHNS and SASEGT. V trimming: 6 bases; J trimming: 4 bases; junction bases outside the gene matches: 0. CDR3 DNA: TGTGCCAGCAGACAGGGGGCAGATACGCAGTATTTT. Protein: CASRQGADTQYF.

The chain recombines TRBV19 with TRBJ2-4; TRBD1 might be the D (6 bases). Germline-derived CDR1 and CDR2 are LNHDA and SQIVND (reference sequence). V lost 4 bases and J lost 0, with 10 bases in between. The CDR3 contains 15 residues. As DNA, the CDR3 is TGTGCCAGTAGTAGGGGACACTCAGCCAAAAACATTCAGTACTTC. Translation gives CASSRGHSAKNIQYF.

The rearrangement links TRBV7-8 to TRBJ2-3, with 14 bases that match TRBD2. This CDR3 contains 19 residues. The V gene's germline CDR1 is SGHVS and CDR2 FQNEAQ. The junction had 13 bases not matched to a gene; V was cut back by 5 bases and J by 3 bases. This chain's CDR3 is CASSPTLGTSGRETDTQYF. CDR3 sequence (DNA): TGTGCCAGCAGCCCCACCCTCGGGACTAGCGGGAGAGAGACAGATACGCAGTATTTT.

The chain joins TRBV2 to TRBJ1-1; D ambiguous. The V and J ends lost 6 bases and 7 bases respectively, with 15 bases between them. From germline, CDR1 is SNHLY and CDR2 FYNNEI. The CDR3 contains 13 residues. CDR3 sequence (DNA): TGTGCCAGCAGACAGTCCCCCAACCTTGAAGCTTTCTTT. The encoded protein is CASRQSPNLEAFF.

This clone was seen more than once but under ten times. Other DNA sequences in the sample encode the same CDR3. J is TRBJ1-2 and V is TRBV7-2; 9 nucleotides align to TRBD1. Looked up from germline, CDR1 is SGHTA and CDR2 is FQGNSA. J was trimmed by 7 bases and V by 5 bases; bases with no gene match: 2. The CDR3 covers 12 residues. CDR3 sequence reads: CASSPTGGGYTF. The CDR3 DNA sequence: TGTGCCAGCAGCCCGACAGGGGGTGGCTACACCTTC. Supplemented by reference TRBV7-2 and TRBJ1-2, the full variable domain reads GAGVSQSPSNKVTEKGKDVELRCDPISGHTALYWYRQSLGQGLEFLIYFQGNSAPDKSGLPSDRFSAERTGGSVSTLTIQRTQQEDSAVYLCASSPTGGGYTFGSGTRLTVV.

The V call is TRBV4-1, the J call TRBJ2-3, with a tentative D call TRBD2 (7 bases). This CDR3 has 14 amino acids. Germline-derived CDR1 and CDR2 are MGHRA and YSYEKL. V shed 4 bases and J shed 4 bases, with 12 bases lying between them. The CDR3 DNA reads as TGCGCCAGCAGCCGAGGGGGGGTCCCAGATACGCAGTATTTT. The encoded protein is CASSRGGVPDTQYF.

The gene calls are TRBV2 and TRBJ2-1, with 12 positions matching TRBD2. This CDR3 contains 14 residues. Germline V lookup: CDR1 SNHLY, CDR2 FYNNEI. J lost 10 bases, V lost 3 bases, and 4 bases had no gene match. CDR3 sequence: CASSDLAGGSEQFF. In nucleotides, the CDR3 is TGTGCCAGCAGTGATCTAGCGGGGGGGTCCGAGCAGTTCTTC.

This clone was detected once. A junction boundary mismatches the germline segment, possibly from a read error. The CDR3 loop reads CSSSSTSGGAFF. CDR3 nucleotide sequence: TGTTCCAGCAGCTCTACATCAGGGGGAGCTTTCTTT. This chain links TRBV7-9 with TRBJ1-1; 7 bases are a match to TRBD1. Germline CDR1 is SEHNR and CDR2 is FQNEAQ (reference sequence). This CDR3 comprises 12 residues. Full variable domain (rest looked up from reference TRBV7-9 and TRBJ1-1): DTGVSQNPRHKITKRGQNVTFRCDPISEHNRLYWYRQTLGQGPEFLTYFQNEAQLEKSRLLSDRFSAERPKGSFSTLEIQRTEQGDSAMYLCSSSSTSGGAFFGQGTRLTVV.

In the case of this clone: The junction departs from the called germline gene at one end, perhaps through a read error. The chain joins TRBV7-9 to TRBJ2-7; tentative D call: TRBD1 (6 bases). The CDR3 spans 12 residues. Germline V lookup: CDR1 SEHNR, CDR2 FQNEAQ (reference sequence). As DNA, the CDR3 is TGTTCCAGCAGCCTACAGGGATACGAGCAGTACTTC. Its translation: CSSSLQGYEQYF.

V gene TRBV19 combines with J gene TRBJ1-1; D perhaps matches TRBD1 (5 bases). Germline CDR1 reads LNHDA; CDR2 reads SQIVND (reference sequence). CDR3 size: 14 residues. Trimming left V 3 bases short and J 6 bases short, with 14 bases between. CDR3 DNA: TGTGCCAGTAGTATTTCGGGCAGGGTGTCTGAAGCTTTCTTT. Its translation is CASSISGRVSEAFF.